The T cell receptor beta chain described here comes from a study of shared clonotypes between healthy human individuals. Overall study context: There were three CD4 naive, three CD4 memory, two CD8 naive and one CD8 memory plates per donor. General study findings and limits: Generation probabilities of non-shared clonotypes were lower (relative to those shared by all four donors).

V lost 0 bases and J lost 2, with 9 bases in between. The germline gives CDR1 SGHRS, CDR2 YFSETQ. This CDR3 contains 15 residues. Everyone who donated was a Caucasian adult who lived in Nashville, Tennessee. Concerning this clone: The antigen is not known. Distinct nucleotide sequences in the sample also encode this CDR3.

Deep level was the assay's run setting. Method: immunoSEQ multiplex PCR; TCRdb's copy keeps in-frame clones and lacks some. The repertoire holds fewer than 1.8 million clones, with 97% to 99% as singletons. Sequencing was performed on naive CD4+ T cells sorted from blood. As for subset: CD45RA+ positively selected. The sequence derives from a man aged 30-40 years in good health. J is TRBJ2-1 and V is TRBV5-1; D may be TRBD1 (6 bases). CDR3 sequence reads: CASSLVAGAYNEQFF. The CDR3 DNA reads TGCGCCAGCAGCTTGGTAGCAGGGGCCTACAATGAGCAGTTCTTC.